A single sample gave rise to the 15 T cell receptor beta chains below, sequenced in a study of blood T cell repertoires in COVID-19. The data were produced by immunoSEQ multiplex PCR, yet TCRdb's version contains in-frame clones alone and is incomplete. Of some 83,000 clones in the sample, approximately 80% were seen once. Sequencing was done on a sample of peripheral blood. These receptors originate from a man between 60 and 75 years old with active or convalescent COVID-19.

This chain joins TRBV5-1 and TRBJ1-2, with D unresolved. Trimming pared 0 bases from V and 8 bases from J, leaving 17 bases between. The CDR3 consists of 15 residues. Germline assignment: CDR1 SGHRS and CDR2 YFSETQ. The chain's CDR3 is CASSLANPDREGYTF. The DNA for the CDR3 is TGCGCCAGCAGCTTGGCCAACCCGGACCGGGAAGGCTACACCTTC.

The CDR3 spells CASSSLQGQETQYF. The CDR3 nucleotides are TGTGCCAGCAGCTCTCTACAGGGTCAAGAGACCCAGTACTTC. The chain employs TRBV5-4 and TRBJ2-5, with a weak D call TRBD1 (6 bases). V was trimmed by 3 bases and J by 2 bases, leaving 11 bases between them. The CDR3 loop spans 14 amino acids. Germline V CDR1 and CDR2: SGHNT, YYREEE (reference sequence).

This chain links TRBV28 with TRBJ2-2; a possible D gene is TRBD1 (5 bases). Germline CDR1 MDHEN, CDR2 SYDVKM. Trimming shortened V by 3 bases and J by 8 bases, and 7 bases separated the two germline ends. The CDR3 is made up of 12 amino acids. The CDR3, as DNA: TGTGCCAGCAGTTTGGGGCAAGGGGAGCTGTTTTTT. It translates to CASSLGQGELFF.

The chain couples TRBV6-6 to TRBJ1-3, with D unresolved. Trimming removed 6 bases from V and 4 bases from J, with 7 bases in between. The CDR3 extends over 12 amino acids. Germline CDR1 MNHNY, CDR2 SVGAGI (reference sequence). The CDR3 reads CASSPGGNTIYF. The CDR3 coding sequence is TGTGCCAGCAGCCCGGGAGGAAACACCATATATTTT.

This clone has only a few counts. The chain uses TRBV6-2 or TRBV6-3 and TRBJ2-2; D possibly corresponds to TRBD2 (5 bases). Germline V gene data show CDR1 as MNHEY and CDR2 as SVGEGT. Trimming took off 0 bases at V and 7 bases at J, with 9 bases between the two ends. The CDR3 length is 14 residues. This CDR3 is CASSYSGGLGELFF. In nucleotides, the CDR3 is TGTGCCAGCAGTTACTCTGGAGGTCTCGGGGAGCTGTTTTTT.

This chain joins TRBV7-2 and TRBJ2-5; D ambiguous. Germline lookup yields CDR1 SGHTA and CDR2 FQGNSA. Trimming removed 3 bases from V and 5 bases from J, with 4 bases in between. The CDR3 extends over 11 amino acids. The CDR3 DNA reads TGTGCCAGCAGCTTCGCGGAGACCCAGTACTTC. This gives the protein CASSFAETQYF.

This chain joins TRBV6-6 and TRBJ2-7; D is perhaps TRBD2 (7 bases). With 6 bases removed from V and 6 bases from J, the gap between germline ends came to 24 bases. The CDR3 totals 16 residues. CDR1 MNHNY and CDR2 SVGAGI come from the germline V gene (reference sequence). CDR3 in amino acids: CASSTTTNAGAGEQYF. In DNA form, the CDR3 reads TGTGCCAGCAGCACAACGACCAACGCGGGGGCGGGCGAGCAGTACTTC.

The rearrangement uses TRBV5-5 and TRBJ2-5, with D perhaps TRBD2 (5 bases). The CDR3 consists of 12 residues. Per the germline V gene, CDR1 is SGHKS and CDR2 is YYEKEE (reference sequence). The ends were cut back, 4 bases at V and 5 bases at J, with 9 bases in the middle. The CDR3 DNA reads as TGTGCCAGCAGCGCAGGCGGGGAGACCCAGTACTTC. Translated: CASSAGGETQYF. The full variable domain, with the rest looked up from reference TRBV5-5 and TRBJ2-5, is DAGVTQSPTHLIKTRGQQVTLRCSPISGHKSVSWYQQVLGQGPQFIFQYYEKEERGRGNFPDRFSARQFPNYSSELNVNALLLGDSALYLCASSAGGETQYFGPGTRLLVL.

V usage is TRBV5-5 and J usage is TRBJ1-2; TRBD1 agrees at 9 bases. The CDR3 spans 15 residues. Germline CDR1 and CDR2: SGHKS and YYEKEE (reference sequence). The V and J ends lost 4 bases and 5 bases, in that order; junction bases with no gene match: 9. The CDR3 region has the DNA TGTGCCAGCAGCCCAAACCCCGGGACAGGGTATGGCTACACCTTC. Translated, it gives CASSPNPGTGYGYTF.

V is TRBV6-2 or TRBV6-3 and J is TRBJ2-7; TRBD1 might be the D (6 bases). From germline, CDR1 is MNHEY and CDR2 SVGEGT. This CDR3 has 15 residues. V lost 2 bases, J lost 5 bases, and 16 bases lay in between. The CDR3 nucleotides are TGTGCCAGCAGTTACGGGCAGGGGAAGGTGGACGAGCAGTACTTC. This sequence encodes CASSYGQGKVDEQYF.

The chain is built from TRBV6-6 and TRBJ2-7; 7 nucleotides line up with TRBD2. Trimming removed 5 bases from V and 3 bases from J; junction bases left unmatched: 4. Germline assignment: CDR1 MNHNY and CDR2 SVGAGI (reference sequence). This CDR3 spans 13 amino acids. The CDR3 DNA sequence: TGTGCCAGCAGTGTGGGGGGGGTCTACGAGCAGTACTTC. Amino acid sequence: CASSVGGVYEQYF.

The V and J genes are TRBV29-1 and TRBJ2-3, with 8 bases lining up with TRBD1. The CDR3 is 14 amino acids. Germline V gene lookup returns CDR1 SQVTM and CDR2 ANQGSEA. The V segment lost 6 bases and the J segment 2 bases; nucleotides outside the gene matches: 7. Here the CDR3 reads CSVNDRGFTDTQYF. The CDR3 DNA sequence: TGCAGCGTAAACGACAGGGGCTTCACAGATACGCAGTATTTT.

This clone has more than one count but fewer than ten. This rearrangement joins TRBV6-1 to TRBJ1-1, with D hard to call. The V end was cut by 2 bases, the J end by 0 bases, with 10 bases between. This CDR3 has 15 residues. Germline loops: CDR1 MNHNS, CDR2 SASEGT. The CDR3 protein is CASSEPVLMNTEAFF. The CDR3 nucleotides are TGTGCCAGCAGTGAACCAGTTTTAATGAACACTGAAGCTTTCTTT.

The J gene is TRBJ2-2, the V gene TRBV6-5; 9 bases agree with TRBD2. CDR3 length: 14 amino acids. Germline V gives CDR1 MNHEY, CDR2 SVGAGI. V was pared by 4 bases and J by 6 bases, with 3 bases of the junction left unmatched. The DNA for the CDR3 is TGTGCCAGCAGTTGGGGACTAGCCGCCGGGGAGCTGTTTTTT. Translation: CASSWGLAAGELFF.

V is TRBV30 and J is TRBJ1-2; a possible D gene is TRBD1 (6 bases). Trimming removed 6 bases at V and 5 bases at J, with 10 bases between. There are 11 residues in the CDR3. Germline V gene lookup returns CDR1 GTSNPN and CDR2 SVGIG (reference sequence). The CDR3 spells CACHTGYGYTF. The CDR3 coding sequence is TGTGCCTGCCACACAGGGTATGGCTACACCTTC.